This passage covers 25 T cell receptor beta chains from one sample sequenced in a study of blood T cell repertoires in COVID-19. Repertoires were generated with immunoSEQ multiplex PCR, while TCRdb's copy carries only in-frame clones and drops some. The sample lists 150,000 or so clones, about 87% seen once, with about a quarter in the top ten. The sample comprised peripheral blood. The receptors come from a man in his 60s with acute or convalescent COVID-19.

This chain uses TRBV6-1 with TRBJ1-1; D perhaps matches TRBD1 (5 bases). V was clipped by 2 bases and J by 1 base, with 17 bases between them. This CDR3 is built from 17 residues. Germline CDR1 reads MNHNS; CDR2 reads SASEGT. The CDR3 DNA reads TGTGCCAGCAGTGAAAAATATAGGGGCAGGCAGAACACTGAAGCTTTCTTT. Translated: CASSEKYRGRQNTEAFF.

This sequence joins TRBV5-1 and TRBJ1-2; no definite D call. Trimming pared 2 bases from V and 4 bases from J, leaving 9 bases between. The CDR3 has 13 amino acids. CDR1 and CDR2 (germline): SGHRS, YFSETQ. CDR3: CASSFEASYGYTF. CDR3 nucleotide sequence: TGCGCCAGCAGCTTTGAAGCGAGCTATGGCTACACCTTC.

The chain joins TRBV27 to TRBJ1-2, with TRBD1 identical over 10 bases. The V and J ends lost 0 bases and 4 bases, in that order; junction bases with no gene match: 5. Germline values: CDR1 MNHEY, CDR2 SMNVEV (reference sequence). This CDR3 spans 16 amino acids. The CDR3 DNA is TGTGCCAGCAGTTTATCGAGGACAGGGGGGAGCTATGGCTACACCTTC. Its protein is CASSLSRTGGSYGYTF.

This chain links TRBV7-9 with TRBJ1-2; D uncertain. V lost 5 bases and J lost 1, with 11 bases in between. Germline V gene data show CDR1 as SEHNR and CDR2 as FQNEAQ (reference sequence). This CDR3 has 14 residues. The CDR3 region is CASSPGRVNYGYTF. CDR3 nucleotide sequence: TGTGCCAGCAGCCCGGGGAGGGTTAACTATGGCTACACCTTC.

The CDR3 loop is CASSIRRELAYEQYF. In nucleotides, the CDR3 is TGTGCCAGTAGTATTAGACGGGAGCTAGCCTACGAGCAGTACTTC. The rearrangement joins TRBV19 to TRBJ2-7; possibly TRBD2 for D (6 bases). This CDR3 has 15 amino acids. Trimming took 3 bases from V and 2 from J, leaving 14 bases between them. The V gene's germline CDR1 is LNHDA and CDR2 SQIVND (reference sequence).

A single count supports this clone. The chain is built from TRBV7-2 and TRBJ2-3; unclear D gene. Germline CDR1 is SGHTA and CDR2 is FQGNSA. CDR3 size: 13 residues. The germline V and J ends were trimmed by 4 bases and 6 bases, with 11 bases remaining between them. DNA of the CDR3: TGTGCCAGCAGCTCCGGAGCTCCTGATACGCAGTATTTT. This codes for CASSSGAPDTQYF.

DNA for the CDR3: TGTGCCAGCAGGGCAGACAGGGGAGGTCATCAGCCCCAGCATTTT. The encoded protein is CASRADRGGHQPQHF. This chain joins TRBV2 and TRBJ1-5, with 8 bases aligning to TRBD1. Germline trimming cut 6 bases from V and 5 bases from J; bases unmatched to any gene: 9. The CDR3 covers 15 residues. Germline V CDR1 and CDR2: SNHLY, FYNNEI.

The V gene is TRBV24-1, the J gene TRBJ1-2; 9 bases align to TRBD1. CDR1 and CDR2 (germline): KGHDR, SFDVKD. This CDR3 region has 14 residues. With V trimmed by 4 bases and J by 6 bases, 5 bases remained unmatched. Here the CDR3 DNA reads TGTGCCACCAGTGACACGACAGGGGGTGATGGCTACACCTTC. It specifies CATSDTTGGDGYTF.

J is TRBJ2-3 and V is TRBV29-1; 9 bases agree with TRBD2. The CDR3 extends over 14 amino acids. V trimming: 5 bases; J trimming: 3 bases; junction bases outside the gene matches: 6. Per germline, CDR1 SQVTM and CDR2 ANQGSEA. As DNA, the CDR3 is TGCAGCGTTACCGGGACTAGCTGGACAGATACGCAGTATTTT. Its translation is CSVTGTSWTDTQYF.

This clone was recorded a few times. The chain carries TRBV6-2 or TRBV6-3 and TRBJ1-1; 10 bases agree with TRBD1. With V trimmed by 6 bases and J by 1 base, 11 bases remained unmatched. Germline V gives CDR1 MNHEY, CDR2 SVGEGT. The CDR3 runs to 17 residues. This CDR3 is CASSETDRGRWNTEAFF. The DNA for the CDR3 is TGTGCCAGCAGCGAAACCGACAGGGGGCGGTGGAACACTGAAGCTTTCTTT.

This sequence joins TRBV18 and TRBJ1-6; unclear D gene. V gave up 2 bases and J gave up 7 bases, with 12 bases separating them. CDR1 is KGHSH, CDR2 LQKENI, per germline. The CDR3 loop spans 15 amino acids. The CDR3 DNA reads TGTGCCAGCTCACCAGCGGCAGAACGAAATTCACCCCTCCACTTT. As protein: CASSPAAERNSPLHF.

As DNA, the CDR3 is TGTGCCAGCGGCCCGGGACTAGGGTTAGAGACCCAGTACTTC. This encodes CASGPGLGLETQYF. V is TRBV11-1 and J is TRBJ2-5; TRBD2 agrees at 8 bases. Trimming took 8 bases from V and 4 from J; bases not matched to a gene: 9. From germline, CDR1 is SGHAT and CDR2 FQDESV (reference sequence). The CDR3 is 14 amino acids.

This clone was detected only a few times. The chain's CDR3 is CASSLEEVANEKLFF. In DNA form, the CDR3 reads TGTGCCAGCAGCTTAGAAGAGGTGGCTAATGAAAAACTGTTTTTT. This chain uses TRBV7-8 with TRBJ1-4; the D is unclear. CDR3 length: 15 residues. Germline CDR1 SGHVS, CDR2 FQNEAQ. Trimming removed 1 base at V and 3 bases at J, with 9 bases between. The entire variable domain, with the rest obtained from reference TRBV7-8 and TRBJ1-4, is as follows: GAGVSQSPRYKVAKRGQDVALRCDPISGHVSLFWYQQALGQGPEFLTYFQNEAQLDKSGLPSDRFFAERPEGSVSTLKIQRTQQEDSAVYLCASSLEEVANEKLFFGSGTQLSVL.

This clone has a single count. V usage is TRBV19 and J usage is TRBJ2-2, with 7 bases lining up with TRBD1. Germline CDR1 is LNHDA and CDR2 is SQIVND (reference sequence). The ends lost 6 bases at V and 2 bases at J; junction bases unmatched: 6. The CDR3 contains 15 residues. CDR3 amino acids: CASSKGAINTGELFF. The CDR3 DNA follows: TGTGCCAGTAGCAAGGGGGCAATAAACACCGGGGAGCTGTTTTTT.

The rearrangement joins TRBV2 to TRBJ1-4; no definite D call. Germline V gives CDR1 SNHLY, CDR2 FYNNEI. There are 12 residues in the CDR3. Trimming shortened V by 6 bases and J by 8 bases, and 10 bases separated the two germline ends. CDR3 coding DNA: TGTGCCAGCAGGACGACGGGGGAAAAACTGTTTTTT. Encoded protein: CASRTTGEKLFF.

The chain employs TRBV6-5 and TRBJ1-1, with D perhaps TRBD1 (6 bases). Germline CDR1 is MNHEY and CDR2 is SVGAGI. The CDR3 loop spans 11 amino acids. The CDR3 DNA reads TGTGCGGGGAGGGACATCACTGAAGCTTTCTTT. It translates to CAGRDITEAFF.

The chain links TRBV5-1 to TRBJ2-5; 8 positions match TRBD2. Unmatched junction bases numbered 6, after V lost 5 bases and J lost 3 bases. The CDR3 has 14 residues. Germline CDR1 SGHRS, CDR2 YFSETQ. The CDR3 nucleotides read TGCGCCAGCAGGGACACTAGCGGAAAAGAGACCCAGTACTTC. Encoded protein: CASRDTSGKETQYF.

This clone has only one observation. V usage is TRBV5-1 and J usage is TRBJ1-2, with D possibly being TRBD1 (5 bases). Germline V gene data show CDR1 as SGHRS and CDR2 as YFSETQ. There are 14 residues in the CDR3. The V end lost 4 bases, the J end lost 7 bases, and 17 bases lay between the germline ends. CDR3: CASSPGPEGGGYTF. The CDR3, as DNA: TGCGCCAGCAGCCCGGGACCTGAGGGAGGTGGCTACACCTTC.

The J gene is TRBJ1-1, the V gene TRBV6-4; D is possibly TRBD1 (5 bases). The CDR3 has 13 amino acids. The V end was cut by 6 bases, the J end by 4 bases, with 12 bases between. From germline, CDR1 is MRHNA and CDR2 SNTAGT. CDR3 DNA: TGTGCCAGCAGCCGCGGGGGGGGCACTGAAGCTTTCTTT. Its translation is CASSRGGGTEAFF.

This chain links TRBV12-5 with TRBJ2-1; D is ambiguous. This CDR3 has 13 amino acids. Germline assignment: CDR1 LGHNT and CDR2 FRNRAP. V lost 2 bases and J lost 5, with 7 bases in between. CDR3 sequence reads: CASGLNYNNEQFF. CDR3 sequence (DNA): TGTGCTAGTGGTTTGAACTACAACAATGAGCAGTTCTTC. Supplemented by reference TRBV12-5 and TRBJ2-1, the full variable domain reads DARVTQTPRHKVTEMGQEVTMRCQPILGHNTVFWYRQTMMQGLELLAYFRNRAPLDDSGMPKDRFSAEMPDATLATLKIQPSEPRDSAVYFCASGLNYNNEQFFGPGTRLTVL.

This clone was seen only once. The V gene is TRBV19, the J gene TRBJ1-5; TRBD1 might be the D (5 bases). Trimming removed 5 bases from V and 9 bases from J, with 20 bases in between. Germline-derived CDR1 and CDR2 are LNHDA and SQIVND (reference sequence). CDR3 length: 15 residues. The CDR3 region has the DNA TGTGCCAGTAGTCAGCCAAACAGGTCCTGGCTGCCCCAGCATTTT. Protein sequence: CASSQPNRSWLPQHF.

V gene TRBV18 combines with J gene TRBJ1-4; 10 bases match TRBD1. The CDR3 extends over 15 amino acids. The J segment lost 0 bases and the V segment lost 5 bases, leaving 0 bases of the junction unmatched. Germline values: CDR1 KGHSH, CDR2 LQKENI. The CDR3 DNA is TGTGCCAGCTCAGGACAGGGGGCAACTAATGAAAAACTGTTTTTT. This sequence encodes CASSGQGATNEKLFF.

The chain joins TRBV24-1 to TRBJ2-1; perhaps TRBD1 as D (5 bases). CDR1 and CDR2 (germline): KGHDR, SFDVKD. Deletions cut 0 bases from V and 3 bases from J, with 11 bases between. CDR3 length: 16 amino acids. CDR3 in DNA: TGTGCCACCAGTGATTTGGGACACCCCTACTACAATGAGCAGTTCTTC. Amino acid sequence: CATSDLGHPYYNEQFF.

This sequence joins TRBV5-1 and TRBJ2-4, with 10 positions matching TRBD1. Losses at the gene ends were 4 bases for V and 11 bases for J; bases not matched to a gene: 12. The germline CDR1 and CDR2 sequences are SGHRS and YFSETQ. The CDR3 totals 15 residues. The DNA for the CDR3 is TGCGCCAGCAGCCTCCGGGACAGGGGAACTCTACTTCAGTACTTC. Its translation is CASSLRDRGTLLQYF.

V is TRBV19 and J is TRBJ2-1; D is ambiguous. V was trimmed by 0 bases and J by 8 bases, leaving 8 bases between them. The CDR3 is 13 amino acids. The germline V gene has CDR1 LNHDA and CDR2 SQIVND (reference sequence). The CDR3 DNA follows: TGTGCCAGTAGTATAGATCGAGGAGATGAGCAGTTCTTC. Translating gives CASSIDRGDEQFF. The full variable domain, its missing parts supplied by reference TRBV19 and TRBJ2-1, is DGGITQSPKYLFRKEGQNVTLSCEQNLNHDAMYWYRQDPGQGLRLIYYSQIVNDFQKGDIAEGYSVSREKKESFPLTVTSAQKNPTAFYLCASSIDRGDEQFFGPGTRLTVL.